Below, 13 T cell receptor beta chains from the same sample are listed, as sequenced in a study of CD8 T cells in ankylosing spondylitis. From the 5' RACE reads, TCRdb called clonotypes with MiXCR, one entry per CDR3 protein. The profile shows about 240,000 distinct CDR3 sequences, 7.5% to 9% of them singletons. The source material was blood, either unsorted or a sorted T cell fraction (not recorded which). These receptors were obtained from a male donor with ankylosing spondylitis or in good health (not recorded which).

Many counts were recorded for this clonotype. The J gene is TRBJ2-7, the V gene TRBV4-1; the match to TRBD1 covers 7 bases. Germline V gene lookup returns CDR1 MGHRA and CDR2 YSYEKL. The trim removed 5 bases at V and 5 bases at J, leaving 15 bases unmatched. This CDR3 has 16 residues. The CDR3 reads CASSVPGQRSSHEQYF. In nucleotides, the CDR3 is TGCGCCAGCAGCGTACCGGGACAGCGCTCTTCCCACGAGCAGTACTTC.

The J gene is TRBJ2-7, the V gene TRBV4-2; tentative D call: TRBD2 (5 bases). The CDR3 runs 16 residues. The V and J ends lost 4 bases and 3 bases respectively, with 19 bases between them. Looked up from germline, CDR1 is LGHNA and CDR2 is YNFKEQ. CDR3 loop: CASSPTHKEEVYEQYF. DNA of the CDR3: TGTGCCAGCAGCCCAACACACAAGGAGGAAGTCTACGAGCAGTACTTC.

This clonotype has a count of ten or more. CDR3 amino acids: CASSVTGVSYEQYF. CDR3 DNA: TGCGCCAGCAGCGTGACAGGGGTCTCCTACGAGCAGTACTTC. The V gene is TRBV5-1, the J gene TRBJ2-7; TRBD1 matches at 8 bases. The CDR3 spans 14 residues. V shed 4 bases, J shed 0 bases, and the junction held 3 bases outside the gene matches. Per germline, CDR1 SGHRS and CDR2 YFSETQ.

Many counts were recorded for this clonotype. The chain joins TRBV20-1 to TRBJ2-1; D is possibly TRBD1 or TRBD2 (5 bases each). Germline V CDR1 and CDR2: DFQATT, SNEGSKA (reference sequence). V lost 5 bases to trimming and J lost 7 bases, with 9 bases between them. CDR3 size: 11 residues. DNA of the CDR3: TGCAGTGCTCTCGAGGGGAATGAGCAGTTCTTC. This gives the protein CSALEGNEQFF.

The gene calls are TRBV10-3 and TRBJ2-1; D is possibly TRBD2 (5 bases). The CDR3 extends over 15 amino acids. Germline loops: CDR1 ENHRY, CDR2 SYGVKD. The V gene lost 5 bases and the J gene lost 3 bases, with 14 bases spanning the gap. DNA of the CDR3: TGTGCCATCAGTCCGGACTCCTTCAGCTACAATGAGCAGTTCTTC. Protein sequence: CAISPDSFSYNEQFF.

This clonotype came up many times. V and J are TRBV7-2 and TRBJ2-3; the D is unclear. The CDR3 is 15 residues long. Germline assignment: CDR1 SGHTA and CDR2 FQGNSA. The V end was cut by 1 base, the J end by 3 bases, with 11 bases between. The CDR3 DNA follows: TGTGCCAGCAGCTTAGGCAGCCCACAAACAGATACGCAGTATTTT. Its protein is CASSLGSPQTDTQYF.

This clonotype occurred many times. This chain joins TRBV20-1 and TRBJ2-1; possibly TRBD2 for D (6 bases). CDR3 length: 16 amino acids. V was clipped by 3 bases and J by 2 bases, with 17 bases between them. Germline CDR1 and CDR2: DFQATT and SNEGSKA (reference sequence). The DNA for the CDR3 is TGCAGTGCTAGGGGGATTTCGGCGGGACCCTACAATGAGCAGTTCTTC. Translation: CSARGISAGPYNEQFF.

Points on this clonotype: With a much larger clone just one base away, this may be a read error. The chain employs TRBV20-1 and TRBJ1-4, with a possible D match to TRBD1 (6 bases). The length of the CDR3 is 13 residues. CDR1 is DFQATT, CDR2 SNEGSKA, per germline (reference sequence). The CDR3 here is CCARGGGNEKLFF. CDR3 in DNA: TGCTGTGCTAGAGGGGGTGGTAATGAAAAACTGTTTTTT.

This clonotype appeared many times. The CDR3 region is CSVVIVGDRGTDTQYF. The DNA for the CDR3 is TGCAGCGTTGTAATAGTGGGGGACCGGGGCACAGATACGCAGTATTTT. The chain combines TRBV29-1 with TRBJ2-3; D may correspond to TRBD1 or TRBD2 (5 bases each). CDR3 size: 16 residues. V was clipped by 4 bases and J by 1 base, with 18 bases between them. Germline CDR1 and CDR2: SQVTM and ANQGSEA.

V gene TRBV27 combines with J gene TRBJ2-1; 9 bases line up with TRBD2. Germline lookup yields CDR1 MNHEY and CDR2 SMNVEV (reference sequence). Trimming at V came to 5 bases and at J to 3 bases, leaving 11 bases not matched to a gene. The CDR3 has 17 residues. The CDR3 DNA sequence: TGTGCCAGCAGTCCAGATAGTCGACTAGCGGTCTACAATGAGCAGTTCTTC. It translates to CASSPDSRLAVYNEQFF.

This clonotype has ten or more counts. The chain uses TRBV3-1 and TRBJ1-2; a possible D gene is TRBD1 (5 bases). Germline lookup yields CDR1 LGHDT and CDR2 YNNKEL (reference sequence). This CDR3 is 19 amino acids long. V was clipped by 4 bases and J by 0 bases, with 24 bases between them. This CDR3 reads CASSLKGWAGLGPNYGYTF. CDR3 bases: TGTGCCAGCAGCCTCAAAGGGTGGGCAGGCTTGGGGCCTAACTATGGCTACACCTTC.

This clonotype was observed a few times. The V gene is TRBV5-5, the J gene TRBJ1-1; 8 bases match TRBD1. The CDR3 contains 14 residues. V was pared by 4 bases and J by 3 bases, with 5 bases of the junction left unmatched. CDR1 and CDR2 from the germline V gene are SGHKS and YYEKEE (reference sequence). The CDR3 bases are TGTGCCAGCAGCGCACAGGGGGGTGACACTGAAGCTTTCTTT. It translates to CASSAQGGDTEAFF.

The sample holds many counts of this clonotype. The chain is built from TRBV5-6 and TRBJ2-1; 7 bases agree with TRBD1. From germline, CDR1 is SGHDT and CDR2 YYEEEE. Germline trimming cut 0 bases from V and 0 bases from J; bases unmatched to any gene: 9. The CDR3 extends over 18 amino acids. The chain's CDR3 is CASSLAAWTGSSYNEQFF. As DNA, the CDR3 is TGTGCCAGCAGCTTGGCCGCCTGGACAGGCAGCTCCTACAATGAGCAGTTCTTC.